The present T cell receptor (beta chain) was sequenced within a study of multiple sclerosis patients with progressive multifocal leukoencephalopathy. This sample's time point: time of PML onset. Spiked into each PCR were synthetic inline TR CDR3 controls of all V-J pairings. Profiling relied on immunoSEQ multiplex PCR, and the TCRdb table lists in-frame clones only, not all of them. The repertoire holds 31,000 or so clones, with about 87% as singletons. The germline gives CDR1 LNHDA, CDR2 SQIVND (reference sequence). With V trimmed by 5 bases and J by 3 bases, 5 bases remained unmatched. The CDR3 has 14 residues.

The origin of this receptor is a woman aged 40 to 55 with progressive multifocal leukoencephalopathy. The V gene is TRBV19, the J gene TRBJ2-7, with 9 bases fitting TRBD1. The material was PBMCs, obtained from a patient treated with natalizumab. The CDR3 sequence: CASSLDRGNYEQYF. In nucleotides, the CDR3 is TGTGCCAGTAGTTTGGACAGGGGAAACTACGAGCAGTACTTC.